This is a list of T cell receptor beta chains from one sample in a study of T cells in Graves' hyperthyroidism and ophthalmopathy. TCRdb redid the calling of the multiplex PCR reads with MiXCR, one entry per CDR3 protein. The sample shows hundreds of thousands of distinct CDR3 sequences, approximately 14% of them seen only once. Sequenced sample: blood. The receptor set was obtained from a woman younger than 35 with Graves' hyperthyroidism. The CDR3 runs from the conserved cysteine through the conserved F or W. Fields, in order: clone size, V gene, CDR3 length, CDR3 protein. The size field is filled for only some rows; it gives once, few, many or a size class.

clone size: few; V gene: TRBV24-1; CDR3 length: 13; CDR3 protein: CAARGGGNTEAFF
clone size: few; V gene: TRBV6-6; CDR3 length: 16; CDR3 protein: CASSYSVPQEAYEQYF
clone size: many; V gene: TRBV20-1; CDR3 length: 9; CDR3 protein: CRCLGPQHF
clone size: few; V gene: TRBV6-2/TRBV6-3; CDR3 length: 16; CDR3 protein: CASSSELRGLDAAQYF
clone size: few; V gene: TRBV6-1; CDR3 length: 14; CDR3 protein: CASGPSGRKNEQFF
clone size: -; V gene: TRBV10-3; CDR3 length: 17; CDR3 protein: CAIIDGPGQKITGELFF
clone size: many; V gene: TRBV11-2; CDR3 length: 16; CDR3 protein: CASSLGWGGRTDTQYF
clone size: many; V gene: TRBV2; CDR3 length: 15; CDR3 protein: CASRINRGDGTEAFF
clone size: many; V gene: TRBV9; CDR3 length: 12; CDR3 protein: CASSVAADTQYF
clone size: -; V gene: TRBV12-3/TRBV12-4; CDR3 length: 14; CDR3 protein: CASSRTASQGKLFF
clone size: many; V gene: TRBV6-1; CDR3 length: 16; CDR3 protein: CASSSGLAGVVETQYF
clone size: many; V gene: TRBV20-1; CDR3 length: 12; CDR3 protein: CSASAAYNEQFF
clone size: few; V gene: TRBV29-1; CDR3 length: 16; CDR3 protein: CSVSGLAGVGYNEQFF
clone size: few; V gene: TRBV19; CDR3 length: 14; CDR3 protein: CASSIGGSRETQYF
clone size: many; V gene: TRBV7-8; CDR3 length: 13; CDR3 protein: CASRATFQETQYF
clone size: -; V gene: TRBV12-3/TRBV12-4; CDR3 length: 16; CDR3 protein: CTSSPRVGSGYNEQFF
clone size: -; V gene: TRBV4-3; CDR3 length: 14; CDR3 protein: CASSHDGGGAPLHF
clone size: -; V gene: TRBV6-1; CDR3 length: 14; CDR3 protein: CASSEGTGGRRQFF
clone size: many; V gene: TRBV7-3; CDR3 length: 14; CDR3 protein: CASGRAGRTDTQYF
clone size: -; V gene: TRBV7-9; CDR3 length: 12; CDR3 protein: CASSPTGGERYF
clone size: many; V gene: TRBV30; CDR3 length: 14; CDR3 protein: CAWSGQGGVYEQYF
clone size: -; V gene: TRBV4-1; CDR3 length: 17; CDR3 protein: CASSHPGGRDLPSEQYF
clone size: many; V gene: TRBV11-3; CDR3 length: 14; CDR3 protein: CASSQDGPNTEAFF
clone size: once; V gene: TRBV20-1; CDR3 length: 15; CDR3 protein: CSASDPGRRGYEQYF
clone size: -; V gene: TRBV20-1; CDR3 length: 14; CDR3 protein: CSARAGTVRNTIYF
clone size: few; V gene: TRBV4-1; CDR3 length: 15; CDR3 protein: CASSAQGAGNQPQHF
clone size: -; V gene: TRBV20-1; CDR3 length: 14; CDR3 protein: CSARPTGQNYEQYF
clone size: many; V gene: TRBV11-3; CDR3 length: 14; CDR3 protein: CASSSPGGGETQYF
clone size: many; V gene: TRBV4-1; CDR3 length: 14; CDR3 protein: CASSQFPRNPEAFF
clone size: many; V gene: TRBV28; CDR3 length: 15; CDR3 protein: CASSFRGEPLNEQYF
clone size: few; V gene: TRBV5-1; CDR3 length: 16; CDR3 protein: CASSDGLAESTDTQYF
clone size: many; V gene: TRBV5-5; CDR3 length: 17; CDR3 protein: CASSLIGTLAGANVLTF